This T cell receptor beta chain was observed in a study of CD8 T cells in Susac syndrome. RNA amounts of 0.5 to 1 ug underwent reverse transcription with random hexamers. TCRdb re-derived calls from the immunoSEQ multiplex PCR reads in MiXCR, one entry per CDR3 protein. The table has around 130,000 distinct CDR3 sequences, roughly 89% seen once. The CDR3 is made up of 12 amino acids. With 9 bases removed from V and 3 bases from J, the gap between germline ends came to 9 bases. Germline lookup yields CDR1 SGHRS and CDR2 YFSETQ. Sequencing input: CD8+ T cells from PBMCs. The clonotype was recovered from a human donor with multiple sclerosis. V usage is TRBV5-1 and J usage is TRBJ2-2; D not resolved. Here the CDR3 DNA reads TGCGCCAACCTAGAGGACACCGGGGAGCTGTTTTTT. Protein product: CANLEDTGELFF.